Here is one T cell receptor beta chain with its context. After removal of 6 bases from V and 3 bases from J, the junction contained 8 bases not matched to a gene. The germline V gene has CDR1 SEHNR and CDR2 FQNEAQ (reference sequence). This CDR3 has 15 residues. The data were taken from a study of blood T cell repertoires in COVID-19. Sequencing used immunoSEQ multiplex PCR; TCRdb keeps in-frame clones, though not all of them. The table has over 85,000 clones, around 88% seen once; the top ten hold about 17%. The sequence derives from an elderly woman with acute or convalescent COVID-19. The specimen sequenced was peripheral blood. The gene calls are TRBV7-9 and TRBJ2-7; 10 nucleotides line up with TRBD1. The CDR3 DNA is TGTGCCAGCAGTTTTAGGGGGACAGGGGACTACGAGCAGTACTTC. It is translated as CASSFRGTGDYEQYF.